This passage covers 27 T cell receptor beta chains from one sample sequenced in a study of cytomegalovirus exposure and HLA in healthy donors. Vbeta (60) and Jbeta (13) primers were used in the PCR. Profiled with immunoSEQ multiplex PCR; TCRdb holds only in-frame clones, not every one. The data show a few hundred thousand clones, with roughly 80% seen just once and about 3.1% held by the top ten. The sample comprised PBMCs. All receptors derive from a young man in good health and CMV-seronegative.

There are a few counts of this clone. V gene TRBV29-1 combines with J gene TRBJ2-3, with TRBD1 identical over 7 bases. Germline CDR1 is SQVTM and CDR2 is ANQGSEA. The CDR3 covers 15 residues. The trim removed 1 base at V and 3 bases at J, leaving 7 bases unmatched. DNA of the CDR3: TGCAGCGTTGAAGTACAGGGGAGACAAACAGATACGCAGTATTTT. Translation gives CSVEVQGRQTDTQYF.

This chain links TRBV11-2 with TRBJ2-5; 13 bases are a match to TRBD2. The trim removed 0 bases at V and 5 bases at J, leaving 9 bases unmatched. The germline gives CDR1 SGHAT, CDR2 FQNNGV. The CDR3 spans 18 residues. CDR3 region: CASSLDTGLAGLYETQYF. CDR3 in DNA: TGTGCCAGCAGCTTAGATACGGGACTAGCGGGGTTGTATGAGACCCAGTACTTC.

The chain has TRBV2 and TRBJ2-2; a weak D match, TRBD1 (5 bases). The CDR3 spans 15 residues. Germline V gene lookup returns CDR1 SNHLY and CDR2 FYNNEI. Trimming shortened V by 0 bases and J by 8 bases, and 13 bases separated the two germline ends. The CDR3, as DNA: TGTGCCAGCAGTGAAGCCCTTGGGGCTCGTGGGGAGCTGTTTTTT. It encodes CASSEALGARGELFF.

The V and J genes are TRBV11-2 and TRBJ2-5, with TRBD2 matching 8 bases. Per the germline V gene, CDR1 is SGHAT and CDR2 is FQNNGV. The CDR3 is 14 amino acids. The J segment lost 4 bases and the V segment lost 5 bases, leaving 6 bases of the junction unmatched. The CDR3 here is CASSALRGGETQYF. DNA for the CDR3: TGTGCCAGCAGCGCGCTCCGGGGGGGAGAGACCCAGTACTTC.

DNA of the CDR3: TGCGCCAGCAGCTTGGTACAGGGCGCGAGTGAGCAGTTCTTC. As protein: CASSLVQGASEQFF. This chain uses TRBV5-1 with TRBJ2-1, with D perhaps TRBD1 (6 bases). The CDR3 sequence is 14 residues long. V was clipped by 0 bases and J by 9 bases, with 13 bases between them. From germline, CDR1 is SGHRS and CDR2 YFSETQ.

The chain links TRBV25-1 to TRBJ2-1; perhaps TRBD1 as D (6 bases). The CDR3 is made up of 15 amino acids. Germline V gene data show CDR1 as MGHDK and CDR2 as SYGVNS. V was trimmed by 5 bases and J by 0 bases, leaving 11 bases between them. CDR3 nucleotide sequence: TGTGCCAGCAGTCTCCAGGGGAGCTCCTACAATGAGCAGTTCTTC. Its translation is CASSLQGSSYNEQFF.

V gene TRBV7-9 combines with J gene TRBJ1-5; weak D call: TRBD1 (6 bases). Trimming removed 5 bases from V and 3 bases from J, with 14 bases in between. CDR1 is SEHNR and CDR2 is FQNEAQ in the germline V gene (reference sequence). The CDR3 totals 15 residues. The CDR3 DNA reads TGTGCCAGCAGCAGAGAGGGGGTTAACAATCAGCCCCAGCATTTT. As protein: CASSREGVNNQPQHF.

The V and J genes are TRBV25-1 and TRBJ2-1; weak D call: TRBD1 (5 bases). The CDR3 contains 16 residues. V was shortened by 1 base and J by 4 bases, with 14 bases between the two germline ends. Germline V gene lookup returns CDR1 MGHDK and CDR2 SYGVNS. The CDR3 sequence is CASSESQGPLYNEQFF. The CDR3 DNA sequence: TGTGCCAGCAGTGAATCTCAGGGCCCCCTATACAATGAGCAGTTCTTC.

This chain links TRBV27 with TRBJ2-3; TRBD2 matches 7 bases. From germline, CDR1 is MNHEY and CDR2 SMNVEV (reference sequence). This CDR3 has 13 amino acids. V was clipped by 4 bases and J by 4 bases; unmatched bases: 2. The CDR3 spells CASSYGRPDTQYF. The CDR3 nucleotides are TGTGCCAGCAGTTACGGGAGGCCAGATACGCAGTATTTT.

This chain links TRBV10-3 with TRBJ2-1; 11 bases map to TRBD2. The trim removed 10 bases at V and 3 bases at J, leaving 8 bases unmatched. CDR1 ENHRY and CDR2 SYGVKD come from the germline V gene. CDR3 length equals 15 residues. DNA for the CDR3: TGTGCCACCGCGACTAGCGGGGACCACTACAATGAGCAGTTCTTC. Translated, it gives CATATSGDHYNEQFF.

The chain links TRBV28 to TRBJ1-1; D is ambiguous. The germline V gene encodes CDR1 MDHEN and CDR2 SYDVKM. The length of the CDR3 is 14 residues. The germline V and J ends were trimmed by 5 bases and 13 bases, with 23 bases remaining between them. The CDR3 region has the DNA TGTGCCAGCAGTCCCGGGCCGTTCGGTAGTCGGGGTTTCTTT. Translation gives CASSPGPFGSRGFF.

V gene TRBV6-1 combines with J gene TRBJ1-6, with 7 nucleotides matching TRBD1. Germline values: CDR1 MNHNS, CDR2 SASEGT. The CDR3 has 12 residues. V shed 10 bases, J shed 14 bases, and the junction held 11 bases outside the gene matches. The CDR3, as DNA: TGTGCCATCAGGGGGGGTCTGGGGGCCCTCCACTTT. It is translated as CAIRGGLGALHF.

The chain is built from TRBV7-9 and TRBJ1-2; the match to TRBD1 covers 7 bases. The CDR3 contains 15 residues. Germline loops: CDR1 SEHNR, CDR2 FQNEAQ (reference sequence). The trim removed 5 bases at V and 4 bases at J, leaving 10 bases unmatched. The CDR3 spells CASSNTGALGYGYTF. In nucleotides, the CDR3 is TGTGCCAGCAGCAATACAGGGGCGCTGGGCTATGGCTACACCTTC.

The chain combines TRBV18 with TRBJ1-2; no clear D. Between the trimmed V and J ends, which lost 6 bases and 10 bases, there was a span of 18 bases. The CDR3 spans 13 residues. The germline V gene encodes CDR1 KGHSH and CDR2 LQKENI. The CDR3 DNA follows: TGTGCCAGCTCGCCCCTGGGCAATACTCTCTACACCTTC. This gives the protein CASSPLGNTLYTF.

This chain links TRBV6-1 with TRBJ2-3; D perhaps matches TRBD2 (6 bases). Trimming pared 7 bases from V and 3 bases from J, leaving 17 bases between. Germline values: CDR1 MNHNS, CDR2 SASEGT. The CDR3 extends over 15 amino acids. The CDR3 bases are TGTGCCAGCACCCGGGACTTCAGACAGACAGATACGCAGTATTTT. It is translated as CASTRDFRQTDTQYF.

The chain recombines TRBV28 with TRBJ1-6, with TRBD1 matching 7 bases. V shed 5 bases and J 1 base; nucleotides not matched to a gene: 5. Per germline, CDR1 MDHEN and CDR2 SYDVKM. The CDR3 extends over 16 amino acids. CDR3 DNA: TGTGCCAGCAGTAGCCGGGACAGTTCCTATAATTCACCCCTCCACTTT. Amino acids: CASSSRDSSYNSPLHF.

The CDR3 coding sequence is TGTGCCAGCAGCTTAGTGGGACAGGGGATTCCCGGGGAGCTGTTTTTT. This gives the protein CASSLVGQGIPGELFF. The V call is TRBV7-9, the J call TRBJ2-2; 10 nucleotides agree with TRBD1. V trimming: 1 base; J trimming: 6 bases; junction bases outside the gene matches: 5. From germline, CDR1 is SEHNR and CDR2 FQNEAQ (reference sequence). The CDR3 is made up of 16 amino acids.

This clone was seen a handful of times. The chain recombines TRBV4-2 with TRBJ1-2; D may be TRBD1 (5 bases). The CDR3 is made up of 16 amino acids. Between the trimmed V and J ends, which lost 2 bases and 2 bases, there was a span of 15 bases. The germline gives CDR1 LGHNA, CDR2 YNFKEQ. The CDR3 spells CASSQLATAINYGYTF. CDR3 nucleotides: TGTGCCAGCAGCCAATTGGCGACAGCGATCAACTATGGCTACACCTTC.

The gene calls are TRBV18 and TRBJ2-5; 9 nucleotides line up with TRBD2. V dropped 6 bases and J dropped 2; count of bases not matched to a gene: 7. The CDR3 covers 15 residues. Germline lookup yields CDR1 KGHSH and CDR2 LQKENI. The chain's CDR3 is CASSTTSGKQETQYF. The CDR3 nucleotides are TGTGCCAGCTCCACGACTAGCGGAAAACAAGAGACCCAGTACTTC.

This clone was seen many times. The rearrangement joins TRBV28 to TRBJ1-6; no reliable D call. V was trimmed by 7 bases and J by 4 bases, leaving 11 bases between them. CDR3 length equals 14 residues. Germline CDR1 MDHEN, CDR2 SYDVKM. For the CDR3, the DNA is TGTGCCAGCATCCGGTCCGTATATAATTCACCCCTCCACTTT. This codes for CASIRSVYNSPLHF.

Concerning this clone itself: Other nucleotide sequences from this sample produce the same CDR3. The CDR3 here is CASSPRANTEAFF. In DNA form, the CDR3 reads TGTGCCAGCTCGCCGAGGGCTAACACTGAAGCTTTCTTT. The chain couples TRBV18 to TRBJ1-1, with unresolved D. The length of the CDR3 is 13 residues. V dropped 6 bases and J dropped 2 bases, with 10 bases sitting between them. Germline V CDR1 and CDR2: KGHSH, LQKENI.

The chain links TRBV7-2 to TRBJ2-5; 7 bases are shared with TRBD2. CDR3 length equals 13 residues. From germline, CDR1 is SGHTA and CDR2 FQGNSA. Trimming took 4 bases from V and 5 from J; bases not matched to a gene: 4. The CDR3 region has the DNA TGTGCCAGCAGCTCAGGACTAGGGGAGACCCAGTACTTC. Protein sequence: CASSSGLGETQYF. The full variable domain, with the rest looked up from reference TRBV7-2 and TRBJ2-5, is GAGVSQSPSNKVTEKGKDVELRCDPISGHTALYWYRQSLGQGLEFLIYFQGNSAPDKSGLPSDRFSAERTGGSVSTLTIQRTQQEDSAVYLCASSSGLGETQYFGPGTRLLVL.

This chain joins TRBV6-5 and TRBJ1-2; the D gene is possibly TRBD1 (6 bases). CDR1 MNHEY and CDR2 SVGAGI come from the germline V gene. Trimming left V 6 bases short and J 7 bases short, with 18 bases between. The length of the CDR3 is 14 residues. This chain's CDR3 is CASRTRGGLSGYTF. CDR3 DNA sequence: TGTGCCAGCAGAACCAGGGGCGGCTTGAGTGGCTACACCTTC.

This clone appeared a few times. The chain couples TRBV5-1 to TRBJ1-1, with D perhaps matching TRBD1 (5 bases). V was pared by 6 bases and J by 0 bases, with 9 bases between. Germline lookup yields CDR1 SGHRS and CDR2 YFSETQ. This CDR3 is 13 amino acids long. CDR3 DNA: TGCGCCAGCAAGACAGAGATGAACACTGAAGCTTTCTTT. This translates into CASKTEMNTEAFF.

The chain employs TRBV5-6 and TRBJ1-1; 8 bases fit TRBD1. CDR1 is SGHDT, CDR2 YYEEEE, per germline. CDR3 length: 16 amino acids. J gave up 5 bases and V 0 bases, and 9 bases lay outside the gene matches. CDR3 sequence: CASSLDRGNLRTEAFF. The CDR3 DNA sequence: TGTGCCAGCAGCTTGGACAGGGGGAACCTGAGGACTGAAGCTTTCTTT.

The chain has TRBV27 and TRBJ2-7; 11 bases align to TRBD1. The CDR3 runs 17 residues. Germline V lookup: CDR1 MNHEY, CDR2 SMNVEV (reference sequence). J lost 2 bases, V lost 5 bases, and 11 bases had no gene match. CDR3 coding DNA: TGTGCCAGCAGTGTCCACCACTCGGGACAGGGGGCCTACGAGCAGTACTTC. This translates into CASSVHHSGQGAYEQYF.

This clone was seen only a few times. This chain links TRBV4-1 with TRBJ1-3; TRBD1 matches 7 bases. CDR1 is MGHRA and CDR2 is YSYEKL in the germline V gene. The CDR3 has 15 residues. The V gene end was trimmed by 2 bases and the J gene end by 1 base; junction bases not matched to a gene: 2. This CDR3 is CASSQPTGSGNTIYF. The CDR3 DNA follows: TGCGCCAGCAGCCAACCGACAGGGTCTGGAAACACCATATATTTT.